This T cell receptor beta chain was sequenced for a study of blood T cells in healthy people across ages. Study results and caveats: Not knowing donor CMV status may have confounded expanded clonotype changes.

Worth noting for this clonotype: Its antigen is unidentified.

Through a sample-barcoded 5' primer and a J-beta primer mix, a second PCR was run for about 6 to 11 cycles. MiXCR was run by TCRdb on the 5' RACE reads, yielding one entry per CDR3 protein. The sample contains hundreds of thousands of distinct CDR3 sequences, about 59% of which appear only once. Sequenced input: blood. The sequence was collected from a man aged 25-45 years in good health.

The CDR3 DNA is TGTGCCAGCAGTGAATGGGCAGGGACAACCGGGGAGCTGTTTTTT. Translating gives CASSEWAGTTGELFF. The chain links TRBV2 to TRBJ2-2; the D gene is possibly TRBD1 (6 bases). The CDR3 consists of 15 residues. V gave up 2 bases and J gave up 5 bases, with 12 bases separating them. CDR1 and CDR2 (germline): SNHLY, FYNNEI. Combining the CDR3 with reference TRBV2 and TRBJ2-2 gives the whole variable domain EPEVTQTPSHQVTQMGQEVILRCVPISNHLYFYWYRQILGQKVEFLVSFYNNEISEKSEIFDDQFSVERPDGSNFTLKIRSTKLEDSAMYFCASSEWAGTTGELFFGEGSRLTVL.